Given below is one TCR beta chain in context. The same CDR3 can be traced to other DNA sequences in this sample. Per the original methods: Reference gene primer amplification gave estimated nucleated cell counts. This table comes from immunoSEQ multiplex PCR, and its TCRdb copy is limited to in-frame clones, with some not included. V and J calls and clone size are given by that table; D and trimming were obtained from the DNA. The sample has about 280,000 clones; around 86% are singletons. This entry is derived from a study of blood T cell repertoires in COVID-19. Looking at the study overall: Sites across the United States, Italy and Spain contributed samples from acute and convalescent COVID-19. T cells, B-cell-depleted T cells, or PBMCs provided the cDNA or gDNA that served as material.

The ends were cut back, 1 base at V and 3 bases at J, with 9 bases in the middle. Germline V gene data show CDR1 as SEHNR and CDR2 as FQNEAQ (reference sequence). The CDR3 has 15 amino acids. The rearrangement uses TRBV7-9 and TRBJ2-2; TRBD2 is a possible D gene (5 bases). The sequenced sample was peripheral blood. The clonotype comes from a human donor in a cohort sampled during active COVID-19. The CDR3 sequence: CASSLGGADTGELFF. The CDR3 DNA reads TGTGCCAGCAGCTTAGGGGGAGCGGACACCGGGGAGCTGTTTTTT.